These 27 T cell receptor beta chains were all obtained from the same sample, sequenced in a study of CD8+ T cells in alopecia areata. RNA extraction and reverse transcription yielded cDNA as sequencing template. Sequenced by immunoSEQ multiplex PCR; TCRdb stores in-frame clones only, minus some. This table holds some 220,000 clones, about 50% found once. Treatment reported: oral pan-JAK inhibitor, 5-10 mg twice daily. The sequencing here drew on CD4+ T cells sorted from blood, taken at week 4, from a patient treated with tofacitinib. These receptors were collected from a human donor with alopecia areata.

The chain joins TRBV7-3 to TRBJ2-1; 11 bases agree with TRBD2. The CDR3 totals 15 residues. Trimming removed 5 bases from V and 5 bases from J; junction bases left unmatched: 5. CDR1 SGHTA and CDR2 FQGTGA come from the germline V gene. This CDR3 reads CASSPTSGADNEQFF. In DNA, the CDR3 is TGTGCCAGCAGCCCGACTAGCGGGGCCGACAATGAGCAGTTCTTC.

This chain links TRBV19 with TRBJ1-6; a possible D gene is TRBD1 (5 bases). The germline V gene has CDR1 LNHDA and CDR2 SQIVND (reference sequence). The CDR3 runs 14 residues. V shed 3 bases and J shed 7 bases, with 10 bases lying between them. CDR3 sequence reads: CASSILGTNSPLHF. In DNA form, the CDR3 reads TGTGCCAGTAGTATCCTGGGGACCAATTCACCCCTCCACTTT.

This chain connects TRBV5-6 to TRBJ2-5; D is undetermined. The germline CDR1 and CDR2 sequences are SGHDT and YYEEEE. The V end lost 0 bases, the J end lost 1 base, and 4 bases lay between the germline ends. The CDR3 is made up of 13 amino acids. The CDR3 loop is CASSLDLQETQYF. CDR3 in DNA: TGTGCCAGCAGCTTGGACCTCCAAGAGACCCAGTACTTC.

The chain carries TRBV5-1 and TRBJ1-6, with D tentatively TRBD1 (6 bases). V lost 2 bases, J lost 10 bases, and 16 bases lay in between. The CDR3 contains 15 residues. Germline assignment: CDR1 SGHRS and CDR2 YFSETQ. CDR3 DNA: TGCGCCAGCAGCTTAGGTGACAGGTTCGGATCACCCCTCCACTTT. As protein: CASSLGDRFGSPLHF.

The sample holds a few counts of this clone. The chain links TRBV30 to TRBJ1-1; D unresolved. This CDR3 region has 13 residues. CDR1 and CDR2 from the germline V gene are GTSNPN and SVGIG (reference sequence). Between the trimmed V and J ends, which lost 1 base and 3 bases, there was a span of 9 bases. CDR3 sequence: CAWSAPGDTEAFF. Written as DNA, the CDR3 is TGTGCCTGGAGTGCCCCTGGGGACACTGAAGCTTTCTTT.

This chain connects TRBV30 to TRBJ2-6; 8 positions match TRBD1. Germline CDR1 reads GTSNPN; CDR2 reads SVGIG (reference sequence). This CDR3 comprises 14 residues. Trimming removed 4 bases from V and 4 bases from J; junction bases left unmatched: 3. CDR3 in DNA: TGTGCCTGGACCAGGGGGCTCGGGGCCAACGTCCTGACTTTC. Translation: CAWTRGLGANVLTF.

The V and J genes are TRBV4-3 and TRBJ2-2, with 7 bases identical to TRBD1. Germline-derived CDR1 and CDR2 are LGHNA and YSLEER. The CDR3 has 16 residues. J was trimmed by 0 bases and V by 3 bases; bases with no gene match: 4. The chain's CDR3 is CASSQDRFANTGELFF. The CDR3 DNA reads as TGCGCCAGCAGCCAGGACAGGTTCGCGAACACCGGGGAGCTGTTTTTT.

The rearrangement uses TRBV15 and TRBJ2-5; 7 bases fit TRBD1. This CDR3 comprises 15 residues. V lost 0 bases, J lost 1 base, and 2 bases stayed unmatched. In germline, CDR1 is LNHNV, CDR2 YYDKDF (reference sequence). The CDR3 loop reads CATSREQGIQETQYF. DNA of the CDR3: TGTGCCACCAGCAGAGAACAGGGGATCCAAGAGACCCAGTACTTC.

This chain joins TRBV25-1 and TRBJ2-3; tentatively, D is TRBD2 (7 bases). Germline assignment: CDR1 MGHDK and CDR2 SYGVNS. V lost 6 bases to trimming and J lost 6 bases, with 16 bases between them. The CDR3 is 14 residues long. The CDR3, as DNA: TGTGCCAGCAGGAATCGGGGGGCCATTGATACGCAGTATTTT. Translated: CASRNRGAIDTQYF.

The chain has TRBV4-1 and TRBJ1-5; a possible D gene is TRBD1 (5 bases). This CDR3 has 15 amino acids. Trimming took off 0 bases at V and 5 bases at J, with 11 bases between the two ends. Germline lookup yields CDR1 MGHRA and CDR2 YSYEKL. The CDR3 DNA is TGCGCCAGCAGCCAAGATAGCAGGGAGGATCAGCCCCAGCATTTT. Translating it yields CASSQDSREDQPQHF.

Only a few counts were recorded for this clone. This sequence joins TRBV29-1 and TRBJ2-3, with 8 nucleotides matching TRBD2. There are 12 residues in the CDR3. Germline trimming cut 4 bases from V and 4 bases from J; bases unmatched to any gene: 1. Germline-derived CDR1 and CDR2 are SQVTM and ANQGSEA. CDR3 sequence reads: CSVVRGADTQYF. DNA of the CDR3: TGCAGCGTTGTGCGGGGGGCAGATACGCAGTATTTT.

This clone was observed a handful of times. The chain is built from TRBV19 and TRBJ1-1; D uncertain. V dropped 6 bases and J dropped 3 bases, with 14 bases sitting between them. This CDR3 region has 14 residues. CDR1 is LNHDA, CDR2 SQIVND, per germline (reference sequence). CDR3 loop: CASSPLGTYTEAFF. The CDR3 nucleotides read TGTGCCAGTAGCCCCCTCGGTACCTACACTGAAGCTTTCTTT.

The chain joins TRBV10-3 to TRBJ2-1; possibly TRBD1 for D (5 bases). CDR1 ENHRY and CDR2 SYGVKD come from the germline V gene. The CDR3 loop spans 12 amino acids. Trimming removed 3 bases from V and 5 bases from J, with 5 bases in between. The CDR3 sequence: CAISDRDNEQFF. The CDR3 region has the DNA TGTGCCATCAGTGACAGGGACAATGAGCAGTTCTTC.

This clone was seen a handful of times. The chain uses TRBV29-1 and TRBJ1-2; TRBD1 matches at 7 bases. With V trimmed by 7 bases and J by 5 bases, 4 bases remained unmatched. Germline V lookup: CDR1 SQVTM, CDR2 ANQGSEA. There are 11 residues in the CDR3. CDR3 region: CSGRTGYGYTF. Here the CDR3 DNA reads TGCAGCGGCCGGACAGGATATGGCTACACCTTC.

The chain employs TRBV2 and TRBJ1-6; possible D gene TRBD1, 5 bases. The V and J ends lost 10 bases and 8 bases respectively, with 18 bases between them. This CDR3 region has 14 residues. Germline CDR1 and CDR2: SNHLY and FYNNEI. The CDR3 nucleotides are TGTGCCATCCGCGACCGGGGCGGTGATTCACCCCTCCACTTT. Protein: CAIRDRGGDSPLHF.

On this clone: Other DNA sequences of this sample code for an identical CDR3. As DNA, the CDR3 is TGTGCCAGCAGCCTACAGGGCTCCTACGAGCAGTACTTC. Its protein product is CASSLQGSYEQYF. The rearrangement uses TRBV27 and TRBJ2-7, with D possibly matching TRBD1 (6 bases). The CDR3 runs to 13 residues. The ends were cut back, 6 bases at V and 0 bases at J, with 9 bases in the middle. CDR1 MNHEY and CDR2 SMNVEV come from the germline V gene (reference sequence).

The V gene is TRBV7-3, the J gene TRBJ1-6; 8 bases match TRBD1. CDR3 length: 15 residues. In germline, CDR1 is SGHTA, CDR2 FQGTGA. V lost 4 bases, J lost 10 bases, and 9 bases stayed unmatched. The CDR3 is CASSSSGTGDSPLHF. The CDR3 DNA reads as TGTGCCAGCAGCTCCTCCGGGACAGGAGACTCACCCCTCCACTTT.

The chain has TRBV4-3 and TRBJ1-5, with D unclear. With 4 bases removed from V and 5 bases from J, the gap between germline ends came to 9 bases. The CDR3 consists of 13 residues. Germline V gene data show CDR1 as LGHNA and CDR2 as YSLEER. This chain's CDR3 is CASSRKLDQPQHF. In nucleotides, the CDR3 is TGCGCCAGCAGCCGCAAACTCGATCAGCCCCAGCATTTT.

This clone was recorded once. V and J are TRBV6-6 and TRBJ2-7; 8 bases match TRBD2. Germline lookup yields CDR1 MNHNY and CDR2 SVGAGI (reference sequence). V lost 6 bases to trimming and J lost 7 bases; unmatched junction nucleotides: 8. The CDR3 is made up of 13 amino acids. The CDR3 region is CASSLREGGEQYF. The CDR3 region has the DNA TGTGCCAGCAGCCTCCGGGAGGGCGGAGAGCAGTACTTC.

This rearrangement joins TRBV29-1 to TRBJ2-5; D unresolved. The length of the CDR3 is 11 residues. The V end was cut by 3 bases, the J end by 4 bases, with 6 bases between. The germline V gene encodes CDR1 SQVTM and CDR2 ANQGSEA. CDR3 loop: CSVEVVETQYF. DNA for the CDR3: TGCAGCGTTGAGGTGGTAGAGACCCAGTACTTC.

This clone was seen a handful of times. The chain links TRBV7-2 to TRBJ1-4, with D possibly matching TRBD1 (5 bases). From germline, CDR1 is SGHTA and CDR2 FQGNSA. The CDR3 is 17 amino acids. V lost 3 bases, J lost 11 bases, and 25 bases lay in between. CDR3 nucleotides: TGTGCCAGCAGCTTGGATCCGAGGGACCTCCTAAGAAGCAAACTGTTTTTT. Residues: CASSLDPRDLLRSKLFF.

The rearrangement links TRBV30 to TRBJ1-5, with D perhaps matching TRBD1 (6 bases). This CDR3 comprises 14 residues. V shed 0 bases and J shed 8 bases, with 14 bases lying between them. In germline, CDR1 is GTSNPN, CDR2 SVGIG (reference sequence). This CDR3 is CAWSVIGGGKPQHF. In DNA, the CDR3 is TGTGCCTGGAGTGTAATCGGAGGGGGAAAGCCCCAGCATTTT.

J is TRBJ1-1 and V is TRBV27; TRBD1 matches 8 bases. Germline loops: CDR1 MNHEY, CDR2 SMNVEV (reference sequence). The V and J ends lost 3 bases and 4 bases, in that order; junction bases with no gene match: 1. The CDR3 is 13 amino acids. The CDR3 region has the DNA TGTGCCAGCAGTTTTACAGGGGGCACTGAAGCTTTCTTT. Its translation: CASSFTGGTEAFF.

This clone occurred a few times. This rearrangement joins TRBV7-2 to TRBJ2-5; D is unresolved. The CDR3 runs 14 residues. The V end was cut by 1 base, the J end by 4 bases, with 10 bases between. Germline CDR1 SGHTA, CDR2 FQGNSA. The CDR3, as DNA: TGTGCCAGCAGCTTAGGACTTCTAGGAGAGACCCAGTACTTC. Translated: CASSLGLLGETQYF.

This chain links TRBV4-2 with TRBJ1-5, with D unclear. This CDR3 is built from 15 residues. Germline V gives CDR1 LGHNA, CDR2 YNFKEQ. With 0 bases removed from V and 5 bases from J, the gap between germline ends came to 11 bases. The CDR3 here is CASSQDQQRDQPQHF. The CDR3 DNA is TGTGCCAGCAGCCAAGATCAACAGCGGGATCAGCCCCAGCATTTT.

This sequence joins TRBV9 and TRBJ2-7; D unclear. The CDR3 contains 13 residues. Trimming left V 3 bases short and J 3 bases short, with 10 bases between. Germline V gene sequence: CDR1 SGDLS, CDR2 YYNGEE. The CDR3: CASSGDNHYEQYF. DNA for the CDR3: TGTGCCAGCAGCGGTGACAACCACTACGAGCAGTACTTC.

The chain couples TRBV6-1 to TRBJ2-7, with 7 bases identical to TRBD1. The CDR3 runs to 15 residues. Germline CDR1 MNHNS, CDR2 SASEGT. The junction had 13 bases not matched to a gene; V was cut back by 6 bases and J by 5 bases. The CDR3 DNA follows: TGTGCCAGCAGCAACAACCCGACAGGGTGGGACGAGCAGTACTTC. The encoded protein is CASSNNPTGWDEQYF.